This is a list of T cell receptor beta chains from one sample in a study of radiotherapy plus CTLA-4 blockade in lung cancer. The method was immunoSEQ multiplex PCR; TCRdb's version includes in-frame clones alone and lacks a portion of them. Here the sample spans 95,000 to 150,000 clones, approximately 90% being singletons. This specimen consisted of peripheral blood, obtained from a patient treated with radiotherapy plus ipilimumab. The receptors were gathered from a human donor with non-small cell lung cancer that progressed on radiotherapy plus ipilimumab. Both conserved end residues are part of each CDR3. The D gene is left open where the match is weak. Clone size is given for some rows only: seen once, a few or many times, or a class if the clone is expanded.

cdr3_nt: TGCGCCAGCAGCTTGGGGTCAGGGGAGGGCGAGCAGTACTTC; cdr3_aa: CASSLGSGEGEQYF; clone_size: -; d_call: -; v_call: TRBV5-1; j_call: TRBJ2-7
cdr3_nt: TGCAGCGTTGGTAGGGCGAGCCAGGGGTCTCCTTATGGCTACACCTTC; cdr3_aa: CSVGRASQGSPYGYTF; clone_size: -; d_call: -; v_call: TRBV29-1; j_call: TRBJ1-2
cdr3_nt: TGCAGCGCACGACAGGGGGACCAGCCCCAGCATTTT; cdr3_aa: CSARQGDQPQHF; clone_size: -; d_call: TRBD1; v_call: TRBV29-1; j_call: TRBJ1-5
cdr3_nt: TGTGCCAGTAGTGCCCCTCCGGCAGGCGAGCAGTACTTC; cdr3_aa: CASSAPPAGEQYF; clone_size: -; d_call: -; v_call: TRBV19; j_call: TRBJ2-7
cdr3_nt: TGCGCCAGCAGCTTGGGGACTAGCGGGACCTACAATGAGCAGTTCTTC; cdr3_aa: CASSLGTSGTYNEQFF; clone_size: -; d_call: TRBD2; v_call: TRBV5-1; j_call: TRBJ2-1
cdr3_nt: TGTGCCAGCAGCTTGGACCCCAGTGAGACCCAGTACTTC; cdr3_aa: CASSLDPSETQYF; clone_size: -; d_call: -; v_call: TRBV5-4; j_call: TRBJ2-5
cdr3_nt: TGTGCCACCAGCTTACGGGGGGCGAACACCGGGGAGCTGTTTTTT; cdr3_aa: CATSLRGANTGELFF; clone_size: -; d_call: TRBD2; v_call: TRBV15; j_call: TRBJ2-2
cdr3_nt: TGTGCCAGCAGTGAAGTGGTTGGGAGAACCTACGAGCAGTACTTC; cdr3_aa: CASSEVVGRTYEQYF; clone_size: -; d_call: -; v_call: TRBV6-1; j_call: TRBJ2-7
cdr3_nt: TGCGCCAGCAGCTTGGCCGTGAGGGACACAGATACGCAGTATTTT; cdr3_aa: CASSLAVRDTDTQYF; clone_size: -; d_call: -; v_call: TRBV5-1; j_call: TRBJ2-3
cdr3_nt: TGCGCCAGCAGCCTTACGGACACCGGATACAACTATGGCTACACCTTC; cdr3_aa: CASSLTDTGYNYGYTF; clone_size: -; d_call: -; v_call: TRBV5-1; j_call: TRBJ1-2
cdr3_nt: TGTGCCAGTAGTATGGCCCTACAGGTCTACAATGAGCAGTTCTTC; cdr3_aa: CASSMALQVYNEQFF; clone_size: -; d_call: -; v_call: TRBV19; j_call: TRBJ2-1
cdr3_nt: TGTGCCAGCAGTGATCAGGGACAACCCCAAGAGACCCAGTACTTC; cdr3_aa: CASSDQGQPQETQYF; clone_size: -; d_call: -; v_call: TRBV2; j_call: TRBJ2-5
cdr3_nt: TGCGCCAGCAGCCAACTAGACAGGAGAAACACCATATATTTT; cdr3_aa: CASSQLDRRNTIYF; clone_size: -; d_call: -; v_call: TRBV4-1; j_call: TRBJ1-3
cdr3_nt: TGTGCCAGCAGCTTAGTCCTCGACTCCTACAATGAGCAGTTCTTC; cdr3_aa: CASSLVLDSYNEQFF; clone_size: once; d_call: -; v_call: TRBV7-2; j_call: TRBJ2-1
cdr3_nt: TGTGCCAGCAGGCCCTTGGGGGCAGGGGGACCCTACGAGCAGTACTTC; cdr3_aa: CASRPLGAGGPYEQYF; clone_size: -; d_call: TRBD1; v_call: TRBV27; j_call: TRBJ2-7
cdr3_nt: TGTGCCAGTAGTTCCTCGGGACTAGCGGGAAGCTCCTACGAGCAGTACTTC; cdr3_aa: CASSSSGLAGSSYEQYF; clone_size: few; d_call: TRBD2; v_call: TRBV19; j_call: TRBJ2-7
cdr3_nt: TGTGCCAGCAGCTTAGCCACCTTCGCCCCAGATACGCAGTATTTT; cdr3_aa: CASSLATFAPDTQYF; clone_size: -; d_call: -; v_call: TRBV7-4; j_call: TRBJ2-3
cdr3_nt: TGCGCCAGCAGCTTAGACGGGAGGAACCAAGAGACCCAGTACTTC; cdr3_aa: CASSLDGRNQETQYF; clone_size: -; d_call: TRBD2; v_call: TRBV5-1; j_call: TRBJ2-5
cdr3_nt: TGTGCCAGCAGTTCACTAGCGGGAGTTGGCGAGACCCAGTACTTC; cdr3_aa: CASSSLAGVGETQYF; clone_size: -; d_call: TRBD2; v_call: TRBV6-5; j_call: TRBJ2-5
cdr3_nt: TGTGCCAGCAGCCAGGGGGGGCTCTACGAGCAGTACTTC; cdr3_aa: CASSQGGLYEQYF; clone_size: -; d_call: -; v_call: TRBV7-6; j_call: TRBJ2-7
cdr3_nt: TGTGCCAGCAGCCCGAACAAAGCTGAAGCTTTCTTT; cdr3_aa: CASSPNKAEAFF; clone_size: -; d_call: -; v_call: TRBV5-8; j_call: TRBJ1-1
cdr3_nt: TGTGCCAGCAGTGAAAAGCCCAGTCAGCCCCAGCATTTT; cdr3_aa: CASSEKPSQPQHF; clone_size: -; d_call: -; v_call: TRBV6-1; j_call: TRBJ1-5
cdr3_nt: TGTGCTAGTGGTTTGGTGACAGACTATGGCTACACCTTC; cdr3_aa: CASGLVTDYGYTF; clone_size: -; d_call: -; v_call: TRBV12-5; j_call: TRBJ1-2
cdr3_nt: TGTGCCAGCACCCCTGGAGATACGCAGTATTTT; cdr3_aa: CASTPGDTQYF; clone_size: -; d_call: -; v_call: TRBV7-6; j_call: TRBJ2-3
cdr3_nt: TGCAGCGTTGAGGGACAGGGGAGCTACACCTTC; cdr3_aa: CSVEGQGSYTF; clone_size: -; d_call: TRBD1; v_call: TRBV29-1; j_call: TRBJ1-2
cdr3_nt: TGCGCCAGCAGCCAGTTGGGGACTACCCTCGGTGAGCAGTTCTTC; cdr3_aa: CASSQLGTTLGEQFF; clone_size: once; d_call: TRBD2; v_call: TRBV4-1; j_call: TRBJ2-1